These 23 T cell receptor beta chains share one sample of origin, sequenced in a study of beta chain features in type 1 diabetes. Regarding the study as a whole: Type 1 diabetes patients had moderately but significantly shorter TCRB CDR3s in all four CD4+ subsets.

TCRB transcripts that were expressed got sequenced, as all of the isolated RNA had been reverse transcribed. Profiling relied on immunoSEQ multiplex PCR, and the TCRdb table lists in-frame clones only, not all of them. The sample yields a few hundred thousand clones, approximately 10% seen once. These TCRs are of unknown antigen specificity. The sequencing sample was made of naive CD4+ T cells from blood. These receptors were collected from a man aged 25 to 40 with type 1 diabetes.

This clone showed up just a few times. The rearrangement links TRBV30 to TRBJ2-7; D is ambiguous. Germline CDR1 and CDR2: GTSNPN and SVGIG (reference sequence). This CDR3 is 17 amino acids long. V gave up 0 bases and J gave up 1 base, with 19 bases separating them. This CDR3 is CAWSVPRSYTLSYEQYF. CDR3 DNA: TGTGCCTGGAGTGTACCCAGGTCGTATACCCTTTCCTACGAGCAGTACTTC.

This clone was picked up a small number of times. The rearrangement joins TRBV12-5 to TRBJ2-3; the D is unclear. This CDR3 is built from 18 residues. V shed 0 bases and J shed 2 bases, with 18 bases lying between them. Germline assignment: CDR1 LGHNT and CDR2 FRNRAP. The DNA for the CDR3 is TGTGCTAGTGGTTTGGTACTCGGAGCCAACTCTCCCACAGATACGCAGTATTTT. Protein: CASGLVLGANSPTDTQYF.

Here the CDR3 reads CRTDEAFF. CDR3 DNA sequence: TGCAGAACAGACGAAGCTTTCTTT. The chain links TRBV29-1 to TRBJ1-1; D is uncertain. Germline V gives CDR1 SQVTM, CDR2 ANQGSEA. This CDR3 comprises 8 residues.

The rearrangement joins TRBV19 to TRBJ1-5, with no clear D. CDR1 LNHDA and CDR2 SQIVND come from the germline V gene (reference sequence). The CDR3 is 15 amino acids. V lost 7 bases to trimming and J lost 1 base, with 14 bases between them. DNA for the CDR3: TGTGCCAGTACCCCCGACACGGGAAGCAATCAGCCCCAGCATTTT. This gives the protein CASTPDTGSNQPQHF.

This clone was picked up a small number of times. The sample has other DNA sequences that encode this CDR3 too. The V gene is TRBV2, the J gene TRBJ1-1; D not resolved. The germline CDR1 and CDR2 sequences are SNHLY and FYNNEI. Trimming took off 4 bases at V and 2 bases at J, with 8 bases between the two ends. The CDR3 is made up of 13 amino acids. CDR3 sequence (DNA): TGTGCCAGCAGTGGGGCGGGTAACACTGAAGCTTTCTTT. Amino acid sequence: CASSGAGNTEAFF.

The CDR3 coding sequence is TGTGCCAGCAGCCCCCTAGAAAGCACAGATACGCAGTATTTT. Encoded protein: CASSPLESTDTQYF. This sequence joins TRBV11-2 and TRBJ2-3; D is unclear. The CDR3 extends over 14 amino acids. From germline, CDR1 is SGHAT and CDR2 FQNNGV. V was shortened by 5 bases and J by 0 bases, with 9 bases between the two germline ends.

This clone was recorded a few times. The chain is built from TRBV5-5 and TRBJ2-4; D is undetermined. This CDR3 is built from 14 residues. V was shortened by 0 bases and J by 5 bases, with 9 bases between the two germline ends. Germline-derived CDR1 and CDR2 are SGHKS and YYEKEE (reference sequence). CDR3 bases: TGTGCCAGCAGCTTGGCCCCACGGGAAAACATTCAGTACTTC. Its translation is CASSLAPRENIQYF.

The chain uses TRBV7-3 and TRBJ2-2; 8 positions agree with TRBD1. The CDR3 totals 14 residues. Per germline, CDR1 SGHTA and CDR2 FQGTGA. Trimming took 5 bases from V and 4 from J; bases not matched to a gene: 3. For the CDR3, the DNA is TGTGCCAGCAGCGGACAGGGCCGCACCGGGGAGCTGTTTTTT. It is translated as CASSGQGRTGELFF.

With regard to this clone: The same CDR3 also results from other DNA sequences found in this sample. The chain employs TRBV7-2 and TRBJ2-3; D may be TRBD1 (5 bases). The germline V and J ends were trimmed by 3 bases and 0 bases, with 7 bases remaining between them. In germline, CDR1 is SGHTA, CDR2 FQGNSA. This CDR3 is 14 amino acids long. CDR3 coding DNA: TGTGCCAGCAGCTTCAGGGAAAGCACAGATACGCAGTATTTT. Translation gives CASSFRESTDTQYF.

V gene TRBV6-5 combines with J gene TRBJ1-6; a possible D gene is TRBD1 (6 bases). This CDR3 region has 13 residues. Germline CDR1 and CDR2: MNHEY and SVGAGI. Trimming shortened V by 5 bases and J by 10 bases, and 12 bases separated the two germline ends. CDR3 protein: CASSVTGSSPLHF. The CDR3 DNA reads as TGTGCCAGCAGTGTGACAGGATCCTCACCCCTCCACTTT.

This clone was counted a few times. The chain has TRBV19 and TRBJ2-5, with 10 bases that match TRBD1. V was clipped by 0 bases and J by 3 bases; unmatched bases: 7. Germline loops: CDR1 LNHDA, CDR2 SQIVND (reference sequence). There are 17 residues in the CDR3. CDR3 nucleotide sequence: TGTGCCAGTAGTATAGATATCCTGGGGACAGGGGAAGAGACCCAGTACTTC. This codes for CASSIDILGTGEETQYF.

This clone was counted between two and nine times. CDR3 DNA sequence: TGTGCCAGTACTCCCGGGACACCAAATTCACCCCTCCACTTT. Its translation is CASTPGTPNSPLHF. V is TRBV19 and J is TRBJ1-6; D is perhaps TRBD1 (6 bases). Trimming pared 7 bases from V and 7 bases from J, leaving 14 bases between. The CDR3 is 14 amino acids. Per germline, CDR1 LNHDA and CDR2 SQIVND (reference sequence). The full variable domain, completed using reference TRBV19 and TRBJ1-6, is DGGITQSPKYLFRKEGQNVTLSCEQNLNHDAMYWYRQDPGQGLRLIYYSQIVNDFQKGDIAEGYSVSREKKESFPLTVTSAQKNPTAFYLCASTPGTPNSPLHFGNGTRLTVT.

The chain has TRBV29-1 and TRBJ2-7; D might be TRBD2 (6 bases). The V gene lost 3 bases and the J gene lost 7 bases, with 16 bases spanning the gap. Germline loops: CDR1 SQVTM, CDR2 ANQGSEA. This CDR3 comprises 13 residues. For the CDR3, the DNA is TGCAGCGTTGATGGTGCGGGGATAGGGGAGCAGTACTTC. Translation gives CSVDGAGIGEQYF.

This clone has a handful of counts. The chain links TRBV5-4 to TRBJ2-5, with 10 bases identical to TRBD1. V gave up 4 bases and J gave up 4 bases; unmatched junction bases: 4. Germline V lookup: CDR1 SGHNT, CDR2 YYREEE (reference sequence). The CDR3 consists of 14 residues. The DNA of the CDR3 is TGTGCCAGCAGCGGACAGGGGGGAATAGAGACCCAGTACTTC. It codes for CASSGQGGIETQYF.

The rearrangement joins TRBV7-8 to TRBJ1-1, with D perhaps TRBD1 (5 bases). CDR3 length: 12 amino acids. Germline CDR1 is SGHVS and CDR2 is FQNEAQ. Trimming took off 3 bases at V and 10 bases at J, with 12 bases between the two ends. The CDR3 here is CASSFHAGRAFF. DNA of the CDR3: TGTGCCAGCAGCTTCCACGCGGGACGAGCTTTCTTT. The variable domain in full, completed from reference TRBV7-8 and TRBJ1-1, reads GAGVSQSPRYKVAKRGQDVALRCDPISGHVSLFWYQQALGQGPEFLTYFQNEAQLDKSGLPSDRFFAERPEGSVSTLKIQRTQQEDSAVYLCASSFHAGRAFFGQGTRLTVV.

This clone was seen a few times. The V and J genes are TRBV5-4 and TRBJ1-5; perhaps TRBD1 as D (6 bases). The V gene's germline CDR1 is SGHNT and CDR2 YYREEE (reference sequence). The germline V and J ends were trimmed by 0 bases and 2 bases, with 18 bases remaining between them. The CDR3 loop spans 18 amino acids. The CDR3 DNA sequence: TGTGCCAGCAGCTTGGACAGGGAATCAATTTTCGGCAATCAGCCCCAGCATTTT. The encoded protein is CASSLDRESIFGNQPQHF.

This clone has just a few counts. V and J are TRBV4-1 and TRBJ2-7; tentative D call: TRBD2 (6 bases). Trimming cost V 1 base and J 3 bases, with 10 bases left between them. Germline CDR1 and CDR2: MGHRA and YSYEKL. The CDR3 runs 14 residues. The CDR3, as DNA: TGCGCCAGCAGCCAAGGTCTGCGGGGCTACGAGCAGTACTTC. Encoded protein: CASSQGLRGYEQYF.

There are a few counts of this clone. The chain combines TRBV5-1 with TRBJ2-3, with 8 bases fitting TRBD2. The CDR3 runs to 15 residues. Per the germline V gene, CDR1 is SGHRS and CDR2 is YFSETQ. V gave up 4 bases and J gave up 1 base; unmatched junction bases: 5. CDR3 coding DNA: TGCGCCAGCAGCGCTCGGGGGGGCCGCACAGATACGCAGTATTTT. It specifies CASSARGGRTDTQYF. The full variable domain, rest sourced from reference TRBV5-1 and TRBJ2-3, is KAGVTQTPRYLIKTRGQQVTLSCSPISGHRSVSWYQQTPGQGLQFLFEYFSETQRNKGNFPGRFSGRQFSNSRSEMNVSTLELGDSALYLCASSARGGRTDTQYFGPGTRLTVL.

A remark on this clone: At one of its ends the junction is not consistent with the germline gene, which may arise from a read error. This rearrangement joins TRBV7-7 to TRBJ2-1; perhaps TRBD2 as D (5 bases). This CDR3 has 13 residues. Germline V CDR1 and CDR2: SSHAT, FNYEAQ (reference sequence). CDR3 amino acids: CASSPLGGQRQFF. DNA for the CDR3: TGTGCTAGCAGCCCGCTCGGAGGCCAGCGGCAGTTCTTC.

This clone was picked up a small number of times. The chain joins TRBV18 to TRBJ1-5; 8 bases align to TRBD1. This CDR3 has 15 residues. Per the germline V gene, CDR1 is KGHSH and CDR2 is LQKENI. Unmatched junction bases numbered 2, after V lost 2 bases and J lost 2 bases. As DNA, the CDR3 is TGTGCCAGCTCACCAGGACAGGGCCGCAATCAGCCCCAGCATTTT. It is translated as CASSPGQGRNQPQHF.

This clone was detected a few times. V usage is TRBV9 and J usage is TRBJ1-4, with 7 bases fitting TRBD1. V shed 3 bases and J 0 bases; nucleotides not matched to a gene: 5. CDR3 length equals 16 residues. The germline CDR1 and CDR2 sequences are SGDLS and YYNGEE. This chain's CDR3 is CASSGLTGATNEKLFF. In DNA, the CDR3 is TGTGCCAGCAGCGGATTAACAGGGGCAACTAATGAAAAACTGTTTTTT.

V and J are TRBV6-5 and TRBJ1-2; TRBD1 matches 7 bases. The CDR3 loop spans 15 amino acids. Germline V gene lookup returns CDR1 MNHEY and CDR2 SVGAGI. V shed 2 bases and J 4 bases; nucleotides not matched to a gene: 7. CDR3 DNA sequence: TGTGCCAGCAGTTACGGGGGACAGCTAGCCTATGGCTACACCTTC. Translating gives CASSYGGQLAYGYTF.

V is TRBV5-4 and J is TRBJ2-6, with D possibly TRBD2 on 7 matching bases. Germline values: CDR1 SGHNT, CDR2 YYREEE (reference sequence). The length of the CDR3 is 19 residues. V lost 4 bases and J lost 1, with 21 bases in between. This chain's CDR3 is CASSPGGRPTFSGANVLTF. The CDR3 bases are TGTGCCAGCAGCCCGGGGGGCAGGCCGACCTTTTCTGGGGCCAACGTCCTGACTTTC.